The clone carrying this TCR beta chain was counted many times. Its antigen is still unknown. These data belong to a study of CD8 T cells in ankylosing spondylitis. The CDR3 runs 15 residues. Germline V gene lookup returns CDR1 DFQATT and CDR2 SNEGSKA (reference sequence). The V gene lost 1 base and the J gene lost 14 bases, with 23 bases spanning the gap. Libraries of TCR beta came from quantitative 5'-RACE with molecular barcodes. TCRdb re-analysed the 5' RACE reads in MiXCR, keeping a single row per CDR3 protein. Of fewer than 350,000 distinct CDR3 sequences listed, 9.5% to 13% are singletons. Study observations and caveats: Significant enrichment of disease-linked clones was reportedly seen in matched ankylosing spondylitis synovial fluid. In synovial fluid and blood from reactive arthritis, some motif variants were previously reported. Blood from ankylosing spondylitis patients appeared to carry a characteristic roughly eight-variant TCR beta motif.

The sequence was collected from a female donor with ankylosing spondylitis or in good health (not recorded which). The sample consisted of blood, either unsorted or a sorted T cell fraction (not recorded which). The rearrangement uses TRBV20-1 and TRBJ1-4; no reliable D call. The DNA for the CDR3 is TGCAGTGCTAGAGGGTTCGGATTTCGGGAAAGAGAGCTGTTTTTT. Protein sequence: CSARGFGFRERELFF.